The 2 T cell receptor beta chains listed next were all sequenced from one sample in a study of T cells in Graves' hyperthyroidism and ophthalmopathy. Using RNA transcripts as the source, TCR beta CDR3 regions were amplified. TCR CDR3 underwent first-round RT-PCR with the HTBI primer set. TCRdb recomputed calls from the multiplex PCR reads with MiXCR, one row per CDR3 protein. The table lists 550,000 to 850,000 distinct CDR3 sequences, 18% of them singletons, with around 15% in the top ten. Sequenced input: blood. The receptors were gathered from a woman aged 45 to 65 with Graves' hyperthyroidism that later progressed to Graves' ophthalmopathy.

This clonotype was picked up many times. The V and J genes are TRBV7-2 and TRBJ2-7; D possibly matches TRBD1 or TRBD2 (5 bases each). The germline V and J ends were trimmed by 5 bases and 1 base, with 18 bases remaining between them. This CDR3 region has 16 residues. Per the germline V gene, CDR1 is SGHTA and CDR2 is FQGNSA. CDR3 bases: TGTGCCAGCAGCCGTGATTCCGGGACGGAATCCTACGAGCAGTACTTC. This gives the protein CASSRDSGTESYEQYF.

This rearrangement joins TRBV6-4 to TRBJ2-1; the D is unclear. Per germline, CDR1 MRHNA and CDR2 SNTAGT. This CDR3 is 13 amino acids long. V dropped 5 bases and J dropped 4 bases, with 9 bases sitting between them. CDR3 DNA: TGTGCCAGCAGTCAGACGGCTTACAATGAGCAGTTCTTC. Protein sequence: CASSQTAYNEQFF.